A selection of T cell receptor beta chains follows, all from one sample in a study of response to subunit inactivated influenza vaccine. Via MiXCR, TCRdb re-called the RT-PCR reads, giving one row per CDR3 protein. The sample gives about 580,000 distinct CDR3 sequences, about 14% of which show up once; 8.5% to 14% is in the top ten. The sequences come from PBMCs from blood, collected approximately 13 days after vaccination. These TCRs come from a man aged 50-60 years who received an inactivated influenza vaccine. Both conserved end residues are part of each CDR3. The order of the fields is CDR3 DNA, CDR3 protein, clone size, V gene, D gene, J gene. A D gene is named only where the DNA matches it firmly. The listing skips clone size in some rows; elsewhere it reads once, few, many or a size class.

DNA: TGTGCCAGCAGCAGCCTAGGCGGGGGGGGGATCACAGATACGCAGTATTTT; CDR3: CASSSLGGGGITDTQYF; size: -; V: TRBV2; D: TRBD2; J: TRBJ2-3
DNA: TGTGCCAGCAGTCAGCTTGGGCTAAATCAGCCCCAGCATTTT; CDR3: CASSQLGLNQPQHF; size: -; V: TRBV27; D: -; J: TRBJ1-5
DNA: TGTGCCACCAGTGATTTGGATGACAGGGGTAACTATGGCTACACCTTC; CDR3: CATSDLDDRGNYGYTF; size: few; V: TRBV24-1; D: TRBD1; J: TRBJ1-2
DNA: TGTGCCAGCAGCTTGGGTCAGGCAAGGTGGGAGACCCAGTACTTC; CDR3: CASSLGQARWETQYF; size: -; V: TRBV13; D: -; J: TRBJ2-5
DNA: TGTGCCAGCAGCCTCTTCAACAGCGCCGATTCGCAGTATTTT; CDR3: CASSLFNSADSQYF; size: -; V: TRBV9; D: -; J: TRBJ2-3
DNA: TGTGCCAGCAGCTTCTCGACAGGGTCTACCTACGAGCAGTACTTC; CDR3: CASSFSTGSTYEQYF; size: many; V: TRBV11-2; D: TRBD1; J: TRBJ2-7
DNA: TGTGCCAGCAGCGTAGATGACCACCTAGCCAAAAACATTCAGTACTTC; CDR3: CASSVDDHLAKNIQYF; size: few; V: TRBV9; D: -; J: TRBJ2-4
DNA: TGTGCCAGCCGAACCGCAAGGGCTGTAGATACGCAGTATTTT; CDR3: CASRTARAVDTQYF; size: -; V: TRBV6-1; D: -; J: TRBJ2-3
DNA: TGTGCCAGCAGCTCCCAGGGGGCAGGGTCGGGCACTGAAGCTTTCTTT; CDR3: CASSSQGAGSGTEAFF; size: few; V: TRBV7-2; D: TRBD1; J: TRBJ1-1
DNA: TGCAGCGTTGAAGATGCCGGAGCGGGAGGGCCCGGCAATGAGCAGTTCTTC; CDR3: CSVEDAGAGGPGNEQFF; size: few; V: TRBV29-1; D: TRBD2; J: TRBJ2-1
DNA: TGCAGTGCTAGTATCGAGAGCAATCAGCCCCAGCATTTT; CDR3: CSASIESNQPQHF; size: -; V: TRBV20-1; D: -; J: TRBJ1-5
DNA: TGTGCCAGCAGTTACGGAACTAGCGGGTTGGGCAATGAGCAGTTCTTC; CDR3: CASSYGTSGLGNEQFF; size: few; V: TRBV6-2/TRBV6-3; D: TRBD2; J: TRBJ2-1
DNA: TGCAGTGCTCTTCCTACGGGGGGTGCGCGAGAGACCCAGTACTTC; CDR3: CSALPTGGARETQYF; size: few; V: TRBV20-1; D: TRBD2; J: TRBJ2-5
DNA: TGCAGTGCTGGAGGGATCTTTTCGAACGACGAGCAGTACTTC; CDR3: CSAGGIFSNDEQYF; size: -; V: TRBV20-1; D: -; J: TRBJ2-7
DNA: TGTGCCAGCAGCTTCACTGTGATAGGGAATTCACCCCTCCACTTT; CDR3: CASSFTVIGNSPLHF; size: few; V: TRBV6-2/TRBV6-3; D: -; J: TRBJ1-6
DNA: TGCAGCGCACTGACAGGGATTCTCTCCTACGAGCAGTACTTC; CDR3: CSALTGILSYEQYF; size: -; V: TRBV29-1; D: TRBD1; J: TRBJ2-7
DNA: TGTGCCACCAGCAGAGGATGGCCCCAAGAGCAGTACTTC; CDR3: CATSRGWPQEQYF; size: -; V: TRBV15; D: -; J: TRBJ2-7
DNA: TGCGCCAGCAGCTTGGATCTAGGCTTATCCTACGAGCAGTACTTC; CDR3: CASSLDLGLSYEQYF; size: few; V: TRBV5-1; D: -; J: TRBJ2-7
DNA: TGTGCCAGCAGCTTCGGGGCTACCAGCTCCTACAATGAGCAGTTCTTC; CDR3: CASSFGATSSYNEQFF; size: many; V: TRBV7-8; D: -; J: TRBJ2-1
DNA: TGTGCCAGCAGCCCCACCGTAGCGACGATGAACACTGAAGCTTTCTTT; CDR3: CASSPTVATMNTEAFF; size: many; V: TRBV27; D: -; J: TRBJ1-1
DNA: TGTGCCACCAGTGATTTGAAGGACGACGAGCAGTACTTC; CDR3: CATSDLKDDEQYF; size: few; V: TRBV24-1; D: -; J: TRBJ2-7
DNA: TGTGCCAGCAGTCTCTTGACGGGTTACAATGAGCAGTTCTTC; CDR3: CASSLLTGYNEQFF; size: few; V: TRBV27; D: -; J: TRBJ2-1
DNA: TGTGCCAGCAGCACGCGGGACATGGAGACCCAGTACTTC; CDR3: CASSTRDMETQYF; size: few; V: TRBV5-6; D: -; J: TRBJ2-5
DNA: TGTGCCAGCAGTGAGTCGCGGCAGCCAGGGACGAACACCGGGGAGCTGTTTTTT; CDR3: CASSESRQPGTNTGELFF; size: few; V: TRBV25-1; D: -; J: TRBJ2-2
DNA: TGTGCCAGCAGCAAACAGGGACAGAGCACAGATACGCAGTATTTT; CDR3: CASSKQGQSTDTQYF; size: -; V: TRBV4-2; D: TRBD1; J: TRBJ2-3
DNA: TGCGCCAGCAGCTTGGATCTGCAGGGGAACACCGGGGAGCTGTTTTTT; CDR3: CASSLDLQGNTGELFF; size: few; V: TRBV5-1; D: -; J: TRBJ2-2
DNA: TGTGCCAGCAGCGGGAGGTGGAACACTGAAGCTTTCTTT; CDR3: CASSGRWNTEAFF; size: few; V: TRBV5-6; D: -; J: TRBJ1-1